This TCR beta chain emerged from a study of CD8 T cells in ankylosing spondylitis. Only a few counts were recorded for this clonotype. Scientists made TCR beta libraries using quantitative 5'-RACE with molecular barcodes. TCRdb analysed the 5' RACE reads with MiXCR anew, one entry per CDR3 protein. Seen here are under 150,000 distinct CDR3 sequences, about a tenth observed once, and the top ten hold roughly 3.3%. V lost 5 bases and J lost 1, with 11 bases in between. The CDR3 totals 13 residues. From germline, CDR1 is SQVTM and CDR2 ANQGSEA. Specimen: blood, either unsorted or a sorted T cell fraction (not recorded which). This sequence was found in a male donor with ankylosing spondylitis or in good health (not recorded which). J is TRBJ1-1 and V is TRBV29-1; D may be TRBD1 (6 bases). CDR3 DNA: TGCAGCGTTCGGGACATACGGAACACTGAAGCTTTCTTT. Translation: CSVRDIRNTEAFF. The full variable domain, rest sourced from reference TRBV29-1 and TRBJ1-1, is SAVISQKPSRDICQRGTSLTIQCQVDSQVTMMFWYRQQPGQSLTLIATANQGSEATYESGFVIDKFPISRPNLTFSTLTVSNMSPEDSSIYLCSVRDIRNTEAFFGQGTRLTVV.